These T cell receptor beta chains were read from a single sample in a study of neurological immune-mediated disorders. Using its own MiXCR run on the 5' RACE reads, TCRdb lists one record per CDR3 protein. Among about 52,000 distinct CDR3 sequences, about 4.1% were seen once, and the ten largest hold 6% to 7%. Material for sequencing was PBMCs. These TCRs come from a man aged 55 to 70 with multiple sclerosis. CDR3s include the opening cysteine and the closing phenylalanine or tryptophan. A D gene is named only where the DNA matches it firmly. Only some rows state a clone size, as once, few, many or a class for expanded clones.

j_gene: TRBJ2-1
d_gene: NA
abundance: many
v_gene: TRBV20-1
CDR3aa: CSAGLAMEISYNEQFF
CDR3nt: TGCAGTGCTGGCCTCGCCATGGAAATTTCCTACAATGAGCAGTTCTTC

j_gene: TRBJ1-6
d_gene: TRBD1
abundance: many
v_gene: TRBV4-1
CDR3aa: CASSQEGLGQGLSYNSPLHF
CDR3nt: TGCGCCAGCAGCCAAGAGGGCCTCGGACAGGGCCTATCCTATAATTCACCCCTCCACTTT

j_gene: TRBJ2-5
d_gene: NA
abundance: many
v_gene: TRBV5-1
CDR3aa: CASSLSWVGGQETQYF
CDR3nt: TGCGCCAGCAGCTTGTCATGGGTCGGAGGCCAAGAGACCCAGTACTTC

j_gene: TRBJ2-5
d_gene: NA
abundance: many
v_gene: TRBV19
CDR3aa: CASSIGRGETQYF
CDR3nt: TGTGCCAGTAGTATTGGCAGGGGAGAGACCCAGTACTTC

j_gene: TRBJ2-7
d_gene: NA
abundance: many
v_gene: TRBV5-1
CDR3aa: CASSLVVLSEQYF
CDR3nt: TGCGCCAGCAGCTTGGTTGTGCTAAGCGAGCAGTACTTC

j_gene: TRBJ2-7
d_gene: NA
abundance: NA
v_gene: TRBV28
CDR3aa: CASHGVIYEQYF
CDR3nt: TGTGCCAGTCACGGAGTAATCTACGAGCAGTACTTC

j_gene: TRBJ1-5
d_gene: NA
abundance: many
v_gene: TRBV10-3
CDR3aa: CASHQGVEQPQHF
CDR3nt: TGTGCCAGCCATCAGGGAGTCGAACAGCCCCAGCATTTT

j_gene: TRBJ1-1
d_gene: TRBD1
abundance: many
v_gene: TRBV11-2
CDR3aa: CASSPDRGRSEAFF
CDR3nt: TGTGCCAGCAGCCCGGACAGGGGGCGTTCTGAAGCTTTCTTT

j_gene: TRBJ2-5
d_gene: TRBD2
abundance: many
v_gene: TRBV7-9
CDR3aa: CASSSRAGGAETQYF
CDR3nt: TGTGCCAGCAGCTCCCGGGCCGGGGGGGCGGAGACCCAGTACTTC

j_gene: TRBJ1-3
d_gene: NA
abundance: many
v_gene: TRBV7-2
CDR3aa: CASSLSGGAGNTIYF
CDR3nt: TGTGCCAGCAGCTTAAGCGGAGGGGCCGGAAACACCATATATTTT

j_gene: TRBJ2-1
d_gene: NA
abundance: many
v_gene: TRBV20-1
CDR3aa: CSAESSSYNEQFF
CDR3nt: TGCAGTGCAGAGAGCAGCTCCTACAATGAGCAGTTCTTC

j_gene: TRBJ2-7
d_gene: NA
abundance: NA
v_gene: TRBV20-1
CDR3aa: CSAGARGTAYEQYF
CDR3nt: TGCAGTGCTGGAGCTAGGGGGACCGCCTACGAGCAGTACTTC

j_gene: TRBJ2-1
d_gene: TRBD2
abundance: many
v_gene: TRBV5-6
CDR3aa: CASSLNSGFIYNEQFF
CDR3nt: TGTGCCAGCAGCTTAAATAGCGGGTTCATCTACAATGAGCAGTTCTTC

j_gene: TRBJ1-1
d_gene: NA
abundance: many
v_gene: TRBV20-1
CDR3aa: CSANYGGLNTEAFF
CDR3nt: TGCAGTGCTAATTATGGAGGCCTAAACACTGAAGCTTTCTTT

j_gene: TRBJ1-2
d_gene: NA
abundance: many
v_gene: TRBV20-1
CDR3aa: CSASTLLRAYGYTF
CDR3nt: TGCAGTGCCTCCACATTACTGCGGGCTTATGGCTACACCTTC

j_gene: TRBJ2-1
d_gene: TRBD2
abundance: many
v_gene: TRBV7-3
CDR3aa: CASSHSGGTHNEQFF
CDR3nt: TGTGCCAGCAGCCATAGCGGGGGGACCCACAATGAGCAGTTCTTC

j_gene: TRBJ1-1
d_gene: NA
abundance: NA
v_gene: TRBV20-1
CDR3aa: CSVRREVGTEAFF
CDR3nt: TGCAGTGTTAGGAGGGAGGTAGGAACTGAAGCTTTCTTT

j_gene: TRBJ1-1
d_gene: TRBD1
abundance: many
v_gene: TRBV5-1
CDR3aa: CASRSPGQGVERTEAFF
CDR3nt: TGCGCCAGCCGGTCACCGGGACAGGGTGTTGAACGGACTGAAGCTTTCTTT

j_gene: TRBJ1-1
d_gene: NA
abundance: few
v_gene: TRBV7-9
CDR3aa: CASSLQGIGTTEAFF
CDR3nt: TGTGCCAGCAGCCTTCAGGGGATAGGGACGACTGAAGCTTTCTTT

j_gene: TRBJ2-2
d_gene: NA
abundance: many
v_gene: TRBV7-9
CDR3aa: CASSPGGSGELFF
CDR3nt: TGTGCCAGCAGCCCCGGGGGATCAGGGGAGCTGTTTTTT

j_gene: TRBJ1-5
d_gene: NA
abundance: many
v_gene: TRBV28
CDR3aa: CASSLEGRLGQPQHF
CDR3nt: TGTGCCAGCAGTTTGGAGGGAAGGTTGGGACAGCCCCAGCATTTT

j_gene: TRBJ2-2
d_gene: NA
abundance: many
v_gene: TRBV27
CDR3aa: CASSLLELANTGELFF
CDR3nt: TGTGCCAGCAGTTTATTAGAACTGGCGAACACCGGGGAGCTGTTTTTT

j_gene: TRBJ2-1
d_gene: TRBD2
abundance: many
v_gene: TRBV20-1
CDR3aa: CSSVRTSGSYEQFF
CDR3nt: TGCAGTTCCGTCCGGACTAGCGGGAGTTATGAGCAGTTCTTC

j_gene: TRBJ2-1
d_gene: TRBD2
abundance: many
v_gene: TRBV10-1
CDR3aa: CASSEGTSGNNEQFF
CDR3nt: TGCGCCAGCAGTGAAGGGACTAGCGGAAACAATGAGCAGTTCTTC

j_gene: TRBJ1-1
d_gene: NA
abundance: many
v_gene: TRBV6-1
CDR3aa: CASGGSNTEAFF
CDR3nt: TGTGCCAGCGGAGGGTCAAACACTGAAGCTTTCTTT

j_gene: TRBJ2-1
d_gene: TRBD2
abundance: NA
v_gene: TRBV7-9
CDR3aa: CASTYSGSSDEQFF
CDR3nt: TGTGCCAGCACCTATAGCGGGAGTAGCGATGAGCAGTTCTTC

j_gene: TRBJ2-1
d_gene: TRBD2
abundance: many
v_gene: TRBV5-1
CDR3aa: CASSLSSGGNEQFF
CDR3nt: TGCGCCAGCAGCTTGTCTAGCGGGGGTAATGAGCAGTTCTTC

j_gene: TRBJ1-3
d_gene: NA
abundance: many
v_gene: TRBV7-2
CDR3aa: CASSLFGGNTIYF
CDR3nt: TGTGCCAGCAGCTTATTTGGCGGAAACACCATATATTTT

j_gene: TRBJ2-2
d_gene: TRBD1
abundance: NA
v_gene: TRBV6-5
CDR3aa: CASSRQGLITGELFF
CDR3nt: TGTGCCAGCAGCCGACAGGGGCTGATCACCGGGGAGCTGTTTTTT

j_gene: TRBJ2-3
d_gene: NA
abundance: many
v_gene: TRBV10-3
CDR3aa: CAISNIDTQYF
CDR3nt: TGTGCCATCTCGAACATAGATACGCAGTATTTT

j_gene: TRBJ2-7
d_gene: NA
abundance: many
v_gene: TRBV7-9
CDR3aa: CASTDREGKNF
CDR3nt: TGTGCCAGCACAGACAGGGAGGGGAAAAACTTC

j_gene: TRBJ2-7
d_gene: NA
abundance: many
v_gene: TRBV28
CDR3aa: CASSLVGTSYEQYF
CDR3nt: TGTGCCAGCAGTTTGGTCGGGACTTCCTACGAGCAGTACTTC

j_gene: TRBJ2-1
d_gene: TRBD2
abundance: many
v_gene: TRBV6-4
CDR3aa: CASSEAGGYNEQFF
CDR3nt: TGTGCCAGCAGTGAAGCGGGGGGGTACAATGAGCAGTTCTTC

j_gene: TRBJ2-1
d_gene: NA
abundance: many
v_gene: TRBV27
CDR3aa: CASSLSPGELADNEQFF
CDR3nt: TGTGCCAGCAGTTTATCCCCGGGGGAGTTAGCCGACAATGAGCAGTTCTTC

j_gene: TRBJ1-6
d_gene: TRBD1
abundance: many
v_gene: TRBV3-1
CDR3aa: CASRRDRGSNSPLHF
CDR3nt: TGTGCCAGCAGACGGGACAGGGGATCGAATTCACCCCTCCACTTT

j_gene: TRBJ2-7
d_gene: NA
abundance: many
v_gene: TRBV29-1
CDR3aa: CSVVFGSSHEQYF
CDR3nt: TGCAGCGTTGTTTTTGGGAGCAGCCACGAGCAGTACTTC

j_gene: TRBJ1-5
d_gene: NA
abundance: many
v_gene: TRBV5-1
CDR3aa: CASSLEALGGHQPQHF
CDR3nt: TGCGCCAGCAGCTTGGAGGCCTTAGGAGGGCATCAGCCCCAGCATTTT

j_gene: TRBJ2-5
d_gene: TRBD2
abundance: many
v_gene: TRBV10-3
CDR3aa: CAISQAGVQETQYF
CDR3nt: TGTGCCATCAGTCAAGCGGGAGTTCAAGAGACCCAGTACTTC

j_gene: TRBJ2-7
d_gene: TRBD1
abundance: many
v_gene: TRBV5-4
CDR3aa: CASSGARTGTYEQYF
CDR3nt: TGTGCCAGCAGCGGGGCCAGGACAGGGACCTACGAGCAGTACTTC

j_gene: TRBJ1-4
d_gene: NA
abundance: many
v_gene: TRBV5-1
CDR3aa: CASTGGTTNEKLFF
CDR3nt: TGCGCCAGCACCGGAGGGACAACTAATGAAAAACTGTTTTTT

j_gene: TRBJ2-5
d_gene: TRBD2
abundance: many
v_gene: TRBV4-2
CDR3aa: CASSQDLGLAGETQYF
CDR3nt: TGTGCCAGCAGCCAAGATCTAGGACTAGCAGGGGAGACCCAGTACTTC

j_gene: TRBJ2-1
d_gene: NA
abundance: many
v_gene: TRBV20-1
CDR3aa: CSAARRIGEQFF
CDR3nt: TGCAGTGCCGCCCGGAGAATCGGTGAGCAGTTCTTC

j_gene: TRBJ1-1
d_gene: NA
abundance: many
v_gene: TRBV5-1
CDR3aa: CASSGGGQTNTEAFF
CDR3nt: TGCGCCAGCAGCGGGGGGGGACAAACGAACACTGAAGCTTTCTTT